This T cell receptor (beta chain) is from a study of beta chain features in type 1 diabetes. Reverse transcribing all isolated RNA meant expressed TCRB transcripts were sequenced. The method was immunoSEQ multiplex PCR; TCRdb's version includes in-frame clones alone and lacks a portion of them. The sample has approximately 470,000 clones, approximately 30% seen once. This clone was recorded a few times. Additional DNA sequences in this sample encode the identical CDR3. The CDR3 runs to 16 residues. Germline CDR1 KGHSH, CDR2 LQKENI. Losses at the gene ends were 0 bases for V and 1 base for J; bases not matched to a gene: 1.

V and J are TRBV18 and TRBJ2-1, with TRBD2 matching 9 bases. The sequenced sample consisted of naive CD4+ T cells from blood. This sequence was found in a man younger than 35 in good health. In DNA form, the CDR3 reads TGTGCCAGCTCACCACCTAGCGGGAGTTCCTACAATGAGCAGTTCTTC. It codes for CASSPPSGSSYNEQFF.